A single sample gave rise to the 24 T cell receptor beta chains below, sequenced in a study of beta chain features in type 1 diabetes (dated by TCRdb to the late 2010s). Results the study describes overall, beyond this receptor: Type 1 diabetes patients showed a moderate but significant shortening of TCRB CDR3 length in all four CD4+ subsets.

No antigen has been assigned to these receptors. The library was built by means of the immunoSEQ multiplex PCR assay. The High Capacity cDNA Reverse Transcription Kit was used to reverse transcribe all of the isolated RNA, meaning that expressed TCRB transcripts were what got sequenced. In TCRdb, the immuneACCESS table is reduced to in-frame sequences with V and J assigned. These tables do not hold every clone; where another copy was compared, an unresolved V gene accounts for under half, and the others remain unexplained. Here the sample has under 400,000 clones; around an eighth occur a single time. The ten biggest clones cover roughly 0.0097% of the sample. The sequenced sample was naive CD4+ T cells from blood. The sample's cell subset or site, from its label and the paper: true naive CD4+ T cells. These receptors were taken from a woman aged 18 to 35 with type 1 diabetes.

The rearrangement joins TRBV7-2 to TRBJ1-4, with a tentative D call TRBD1 (6 bases). V was cut by 4 bases and J by 4 bases, with 10 bases left in between. CDR3 size: 14 residues. The V gene's germline CDR1 is SGHTA and CDR2 FQGNSA. CDR3 sequence (DNA): TGTGCCAGCAGCTCCGGACAGCTTAATGAAAAACTGTTTTTT. As protein: CASSSGQLNEKLFF. The full variable domain, in which reference TRBV7-2 and TRBJ1-4 provide the parts outside the CDR3, is GAGVSQSPSNKVTEKGKDVELRCDPISGHTALYWYRQSLGQGLEFLIYFQGNSAPDKSGLPSDRFSAERTGGSVSTLTIQRTQQEDSAVYLCASSSGQLNEKLFFGSGTQLSVL.

This chain connects TRBV10-1 to TRBJ1-2; D is undetermined. Germline values: CDR1 WNHNN, CDR2 SYGVQD (reference sequence). The CDR3 runs 13 residues. V was trimmed by 3 bases and J by 3 bases, leaving 8 bases between them. The CDR3 region is CASSDSGYYGYTF. In DNA form, the CDR3 reads TGCGCCAGCAGTGATTCGGGATACTATGGCTACACCTTC.

Only a few counts were recorded for this clone. The V call is TRBV10-1, the J call TRBJ2-5, with D possibly TRBD2 on 6 matching bases. The CDR3 has 13 amino acids. V dropped 6 bases and J dropped 1 base, with 9 bases sitting between them. The germline V gene encodes CDR1 WNHNN and CDR2 SYGVQD (reference sequence). The CDR3 nucleotides are TGCGCCAGCAGCGGGACTTCCCAAGAGACCCAGTACTTC. Protein product: CASSGTSQETQYF.

This clone came up a few times. The gene calls are TRBV29-1 and TRBJ2-1; D not certain. There are 11 residues in the CDR3. Trimming shortened V by 4 bases and J by 6 bases, and 7 bases separated the two germline ends. CDR1 is SQVTM, CDR2 ANQGSEA, per germline. Here the CDR3 DNA reads TGCAGCGTTGCTAGGAGCAATGAGCAGTTCTTC. This translates into CSVARSNEQFF.

This clone turned up a few times. The rearrangement uses TRBV19 and TRBJ1-1, with 9 bases matching TRBD1. CDR1 LNHDA and CDR2 SQIVND come from the germline V gene (reference sequence). V gave up 8 bases and J gave up 4 bases; unmatched junction bases: 8. This CDR3 is built from 14 residues. The CDR3 bases are TGTGCCAGTCTGGACAGGGGATGGAGCACTGAAGCTTTCTTT. Translated: CASLDRGWSTEAFF.

This chain joins TRBV7-9 and TRBJ1-2; D gene uncertain. The ends were cut back, 1 base at V and 8 bases at J, with 11 bases in the middle. Germline V gives CDR1 SEHNR, CDR2 FQNEAQ (reference sequence). The CDR3 sequence is 13 residues long. CDR3 amino acids: CASSLDGYWGYTF. Written as DNA, the CDR3 is TGTGCCAGCAGCTTAGACGGGTACTGGGGCTACACCTTC.

The table lists this clone with a few counts. The chain carries TRBV29-1 and TRBJ2-3; tentative D call: TRBD1 (5 bases). The ends were cut back, 1 base at V and 0 bases at J, with 8 bases in the middle. The length of the CDR3 is 14 residues. The germline CDR1 and CDR2 sequences are SQVTM and ANQGSEA. The CDR3 bases are TGCAGCGTTGAAGGCAGGGTTAGCACAGATACGCAGTATTTT. Its translation is CSVEGRVSTDTQYF.

CDR3 loop: CASSPGSGVNGYTF. The CDR3 nucleotides read TGTGCCAGCTCACCAGGGTCGGGGGTAAATGGCTACACCTTC. The chain uses TRBV18 and TRBJ1-2, with TRBD1 as a possible D gene (5 bases). CDR1 and CDR2 (germline): KGHSH, LQKENI. The CDR3 loop spans 14 amino acids. V was cut by 2 bases and J by 6 bases, with 13 bases left in between.

The chain has TRBV29-1 and TRBJ2-5; D not certain. V was pared by 4 bases and J by 5 bases, with 5 bases between. This CDR3 has 10 residues. Germline V gene sequence: CDR1 SQVTM, CDR2 ANQGSEA. The CDR3 bases are TGCAGCGTTGCCGAGGAGACCCAGTACTTC. Protein sequence: CSVAEETQYF.

This clone was detected a few times. The CDR3 sequence: CASTLGGFEETQYF. The DNA for the CDR3 is TGTGCCAGCACCCTGGGAGGGTTTGAAGAGACCCAGTACTTC. The chain has TRBV11-2 and TRBJ2-5; 7 bases are a match to TRBD2. This CDR3 is built from 14 residues. CDR1 is SGHAT and CDR2 is FQNNGV in the germline V gene. V lost 7 bases and J lost 3; bases outside the gene matches: 8.

This clone was counted a few times. V gene TRBV9 combines with J gene TRBJ2-7; D is ambiguous. The CDR3 is made up of 13 amino acids. V was pared by 3 bases and J by 1 base, with 8 bases between. CDR1 is SGDLS and CDR2 is YYNGEE in the germline V gene. The CDR3 DNA reads as TGTGCCAGCAGCGCGGGTCTATCCTACGAGCAGTACTTC. As protein: CASSAGLSYEQYF.

This chain links TRBV28 with TRBJ1-5, with 7 bases lining up with TRBD1. V shed 8 bases and J 3 bases; nucleotides not matched to a gene: 1. Germline assignment: CDR1 MDHEN and CDR2 SYDVKM. This CDR3 contains 12 residues. The CDR3: CASGTDNQPQHF. The CDR3 bases are TGTGCCAGCGGGACAGACAATCAGCCCCAGCATTTT.

V gene TRBV10-3 combines with J gene TRBJ2-7, with 13 bases identical to TRBD2. Germline CDR1 ENHRY, CDR2 SYGVKD. CDR3 length: 15 amino acids. The ends lost 10 bases at V and 2 bases at J; junction bases unmatched: 8. CDR3 coding DNA: TGTGCCACCAGAGTACTAGCGGGAGGGACCTACGAGCAGTACTTC. Protein product: CATRVLAGGTYEQYF.

V is TRBV18 and J is TRBJ2-7; 7 nucleotides align to TRBD1. Germline CDR1 KGHSH, CDR2 LQKENI. The CDR3 loop spans 15 amino acids. J was trimmed by 2 bases and V by 0 bases; bases with no gene match: 4. The CDR3 sequence is CASSPPPGQTYEQYF. The CDR3 nucleotides read TGTGCCAGCTCACCACCGCCGGGACAGACCTACGAGCAGTACTTC.

The rearrangement uses TRBV16 and TRBJ1-1, with a weak D call TRBD1 (5 bases). Trimming removed 1 base at V and 4 bases at J, with 13 bases between. This CDR3 has 15 amino acids. The germline gives CDR1 KGHSY, CDR2 FQNENV. The CDR3 bases are TGTGCCAGCAGCCAATGGGTCGCAAGGGGCACTGAAGCTTTCTTT. This sequence encodes CASSQWVARGTEAFF.

CDR3 loop: CSVKTDRGSSYNEQFF. DNA of the CDR3: TGCAGCGTTAAAACGGACAGGGGGAGCTCCTACAATGAGCAGTTCTTC. V gene TRBV29-1 combines with J gene TRBJ2-1, with TRBD1 matching 10 bases. There are 16 residues in the CDR3. Trimming removed 5 bases from V and 0 bases from J; junction bases left unmatched: 7. Germline V lookup: CDR1 SQVTM, CDR2 ANQGSEA.

V is TRBV27 and J is TRBJ1-5; TRBD1 is a possible D gene (5 bases). This CDR3 spans 14 amino acids. Germline V gene lookup returns CDR1 MNHEY and CDR2 SMNVEV (reference sequence). Trimming left V 2 bases short and J 5 bases short, with 10 bases between. The CDR3 bases are TGTGCCAGCAGTTTAACAGACAGATATCAGCCCCAGCATTTT. Translation: CASSLTDRYQPQHF.

This rearrangement joins TRBV4-1 to TRBJ2-7, with TRBD1 matching over 9 bases. Germline CDR1 is MGHRA and CDR2 is YSYEKL. The CDR3 spans 15 residues. The V segment lost 6 bases and the J segment 3 bases; nucleotides outside the gene matches: 9. For the CDR3, the DNA is TGCGCCAGCAGGTGGGTCGGGACAGGGAACTACGAGCAGTACTTC. As protein: CASRWVGTGNYEQYF.

This chain links TRBV7-3 with TRBJ2-1, with a weak D call TRBD2 (7 bases). CDR3 length equals 15 residues. Trimming cost V 2 bases and J 1 base, with 9 bases left between them. The germline V gene encodes CDR1 SGHTA and CDR2 FQGTGA. Here the CDR3 DNA reads TGTGCCAGCAGCTTAGGGGGGGCTTCCTACAATGAGCAGTTCTTC. This codes for CASSLGGASYNEQFF.

The V gene is TRBV7-2, the J gene TRBJ2-2; D might be TRBD2 (6 bases). Germline V gene lookup returns CDR1 SGHTA and CDR2 FQGNSA. V was pared by 5 bases and J by 4 bases, with 17 bases between. The CDR3 runs to 16 residues. The DNA of the CDR3 is TGTGCCAGCAGCCCCCAGGGTAGCGGCATCACCGGGGAGCTGTTTTTT. This codes for CASSPQGSGITGELFF.

V and J are TRBV9 and TRBJ1-1; 11 nucleotides match TRBD1. The ends lost 3 bases at V and 5 bases at J; junction bases unmatched: 9. Germline V lookup: CDR1 SGDLS, CDR2 YYNGEE. This CDR3 has 16 residues. The CDR3 is CASSAAGTGGYTEAFF. The CDR3 bases are TGTGCCAGCAGCGCCGCCGGGACAGGGGGATATACTGAAGCTTTCTTT.

V usage is TRBV28 and J usage is TRBJ2-5; no firm D call. CDR1 and CDR2 from the germline V gene are MDHEN and SYDVKM. CDR3 length: 13 residues. Trimming took 4 bases from V and 2 from J, leaving 8 bases between them. The CDR3 sequence: CASSYGRQETQYF. The CDR3 DNA reads as TGTGCCAGCAGTTATGGTCGGCAAGAGACCCAGTACTTC.

A few counts support this clone. The chain has TRBV5-1 and TRBJ2-6, with D perhaps matching TRBD1 (6 bases). The germline V and J ends were trimmed by 6 bases and 2 bases, with 6 bases remaining between them. This CDR3 comprises 13 residues. Germline V gives CDR1 SGHRS, CDR2 YFSETQ. CDR3 sequence (DNA): TGCGCCAGCACAGGGGCTGGGGCCAACGTCCTGACTTTC. Translating it yields CASTGAGANVLTF.

CDR3 DNA sequence: TGTGCCAGCAGCCCCCGACAGGGACCCAATCAGCCCCAGCATTTT. Encoded protein: CASSPRQGPNQPQHF. This chain links TRBV7-2 with TRBJ1-5; 7 bases fit TRBD1. The CDR3 spans 15 residues. The germline gives CDR1 SGHTA, CDR2 FQGNSA. Trimming at V came to 5 bases and at J to 3 bases, leaving 7 bases not matched to a gene.